This T cell receptor (beta chain) was sequenced in a study of T cells in Graves' hyperthyroidism and ophthalmopathy. This clonotype has a count of ten or more. The antigen is unknown. The CDR3 spans 14 residues. V was pared by 0 bases and J by 3 bases, with 9 bases between. Germline CDR1 reads SQVTM; CDR2 reads ANQGSEA. The investigators amplified TCR beta CDR3 regions from RNA transcripts. TCR CDR3 regions were first amplified by RT-PCR with HTBI primers. TCRdb ran MiXCR on the multiplex PCR reads and lists one entry per CDR3 protein. The sample lists 220,000 or so distinct CDR3 sequences; approximately 16% were seen once. Whole-study findings and limits: The model anticipated ophthalmopathy a median about six months pre-onset. The authors' 13 V-J model separated ophthalmopathy from stable hyperthyroidism.

The chain employs TRBV29-1 and TRBJ2-1, with D uncertain. This receptor was taken from a woman between 18 and 29 years old with Graves' ophthalmopathy. The sequenced material came from blood. The CDR3 sequence: CSVEDGFGYNEQFF. DNA for the CDR3: TGCAGCGTTGAAGATGGTTTCGGCTACAATGAGCAGTTCTTC.